This TCR beta chain derives from a study of shared clonotypes between healthy human individuals. In the study overall: Used for every donor were three CD4 naive, three CD4 memory, two CD8 naive and one CD8 memory plate.

CD45RO-negative CD8 cells positively selected for CCR7 made up the naive population, which excluded terminally differentiated effector memory CD45RA+ cells. This CDR3 has 17 amino acids. Trimming shortened V by 0 bases and J by 4 bases, and 19 bases separated the two germline ends. Germline lookup yields CDR1 MNHEY and CDR2 SMNVEV (reference sequence). As to this clone: Antigen specificity is unknown.

The data were produced by immunoSEQ multiplex PCR, yet TCRdb's version contains in-frame clones alone and is incomplete. This sample has about 2.2 million clones, with approximately 94% found just once. Study-wide findings and caveats: Sorted-subset sequencing was shown by rarefaction to be incomplete despite large depth.

Sequencing input: naive CD8+ T cells from PBMCs. This sequence joins TRBV27 and TRBJ2-7; D is ambiguous. This TCR was sampled from a man aged 18 to 29 in good health. Some clones in this sample may be carry-over from other donors' samples. Here the CDR3 reads CASSLSPPPDLGYEQYF. CDR3 sequence (DNA): TGTGCCAGCAGTTTATCGCCCCCCCCCGATCTAGGGTACGAGCAGTACTTC.